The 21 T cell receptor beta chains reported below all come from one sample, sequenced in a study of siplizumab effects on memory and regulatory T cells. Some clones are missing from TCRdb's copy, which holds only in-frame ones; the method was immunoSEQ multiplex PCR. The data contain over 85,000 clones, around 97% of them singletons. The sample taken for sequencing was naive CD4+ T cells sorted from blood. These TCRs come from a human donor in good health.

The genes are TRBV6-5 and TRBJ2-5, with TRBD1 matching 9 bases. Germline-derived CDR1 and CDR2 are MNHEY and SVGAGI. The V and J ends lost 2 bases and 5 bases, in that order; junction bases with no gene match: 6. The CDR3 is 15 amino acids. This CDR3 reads CASSYRDRVGETQYF. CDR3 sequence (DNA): TGTGCCAGCAGTTACCGGGACAGGGTAGGCGAGACCCAGTACTTC.

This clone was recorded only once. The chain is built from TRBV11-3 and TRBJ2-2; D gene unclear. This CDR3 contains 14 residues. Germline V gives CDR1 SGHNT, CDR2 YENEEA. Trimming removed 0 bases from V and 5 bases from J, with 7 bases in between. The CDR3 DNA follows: TGTGCCAGCAGCTTAGATCGTTCTACCGGGGAGCTGTTTTTT. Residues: CASSLDRSTGELFF.

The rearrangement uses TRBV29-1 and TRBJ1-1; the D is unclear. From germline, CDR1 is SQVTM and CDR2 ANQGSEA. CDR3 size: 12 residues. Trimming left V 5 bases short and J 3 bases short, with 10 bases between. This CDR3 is CSVHILDTEAFF. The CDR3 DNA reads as TGCAGCGTTCACATCCTGGACACTGAAGCTTTCTTT.

The CDR3 nucleotides are TGTGCCAGCAGTTTCCTGGACGGGGAGCTGTTTTTT. It specifies CASSFLDGELFF. The genes are TRBV28 and TRBJ2-2; no reliable D call. The CDR3 sequence is 12 residues long. V lost 3 bases to trimming and J lost 7 bases, with 6 bases between them. CDR1 MDHEN and CDR2 SYDVKM come from the germline V gene.

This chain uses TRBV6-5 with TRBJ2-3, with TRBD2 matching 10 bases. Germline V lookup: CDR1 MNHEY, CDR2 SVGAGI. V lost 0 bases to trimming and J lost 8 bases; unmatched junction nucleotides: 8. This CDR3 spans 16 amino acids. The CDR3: CASSYSSSGGSPTQYF. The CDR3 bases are TGTGCCAGCAGTTACTCGAGTAGCGGGGGGTCGCCTACGCAGTATTTT.

The CDR3 sequence: CASSPYDRANEQYF. CDR3 nucleotide sequence: TGTGCCAGCAGCCCTTATGACAGGGCCAACGAGCAGTACTTC. V and J are TRBV5-4 and TRBJ2-7, with 7 bases matching TRBD1. This CDR3 is 14 amino acids long. J gave up 5 bases and V 4 bases, and 9 bases lay outside the gene matches. Germline CDR1 and CDR2: SGHNT and YYREEE (reference sequence).

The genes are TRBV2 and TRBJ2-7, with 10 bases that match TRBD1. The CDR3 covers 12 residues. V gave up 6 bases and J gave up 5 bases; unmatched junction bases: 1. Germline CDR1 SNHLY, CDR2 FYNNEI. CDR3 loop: CASRGTGDEQYF. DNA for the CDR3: TGTGCCAGCAGAGGGACAGGGGACGAGCAGTACTTC.

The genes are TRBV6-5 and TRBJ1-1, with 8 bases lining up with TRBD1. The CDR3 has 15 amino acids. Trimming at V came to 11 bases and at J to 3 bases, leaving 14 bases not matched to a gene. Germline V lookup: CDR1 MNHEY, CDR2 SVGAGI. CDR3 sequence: CAARTGSKKDTEAFF. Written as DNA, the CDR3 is TGTGCCGCAAGGACAGGGTCGAAGAAGGACACTGAAGCTTTCTTT.

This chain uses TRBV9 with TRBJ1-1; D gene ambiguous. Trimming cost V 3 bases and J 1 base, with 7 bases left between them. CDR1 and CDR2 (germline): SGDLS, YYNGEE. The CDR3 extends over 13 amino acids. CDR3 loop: CASSENTNTEAFF. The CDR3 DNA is TGTGCCAGCAGCGAAAACACGAACACTGAAGCTTTCTTT.

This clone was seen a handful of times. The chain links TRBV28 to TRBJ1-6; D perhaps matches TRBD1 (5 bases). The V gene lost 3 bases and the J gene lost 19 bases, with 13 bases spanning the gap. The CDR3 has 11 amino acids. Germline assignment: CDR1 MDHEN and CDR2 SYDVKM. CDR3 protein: CASSFRDRPHF. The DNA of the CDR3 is TGTGCCAGCAGTTTCCGGGACCGCCCACACTTT.

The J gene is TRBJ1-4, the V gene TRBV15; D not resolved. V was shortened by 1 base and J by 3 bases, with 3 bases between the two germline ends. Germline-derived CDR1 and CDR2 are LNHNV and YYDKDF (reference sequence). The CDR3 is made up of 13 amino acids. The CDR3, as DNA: TGTGCCACCAGCAGAGGGTCTAATGAAAAACTGTTTTTT. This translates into CATSRGSNEKLFF.

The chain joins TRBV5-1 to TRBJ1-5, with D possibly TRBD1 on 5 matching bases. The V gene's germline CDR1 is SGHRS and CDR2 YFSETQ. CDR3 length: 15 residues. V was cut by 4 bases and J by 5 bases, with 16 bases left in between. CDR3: CASSPLGAGDQPQHF. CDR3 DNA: TGCGCCAGCAGCCCTCTCGGGGCTGGAGATCAGCCCCAGCATTTT.

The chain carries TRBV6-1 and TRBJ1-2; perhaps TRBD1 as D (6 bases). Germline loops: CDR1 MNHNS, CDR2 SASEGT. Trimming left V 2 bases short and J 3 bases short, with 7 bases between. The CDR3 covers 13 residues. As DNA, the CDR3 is TGTGCCAGCAGTGAAAGGGGGGACTATGGCTACACCTTC. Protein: CASSERGDYGYTF.

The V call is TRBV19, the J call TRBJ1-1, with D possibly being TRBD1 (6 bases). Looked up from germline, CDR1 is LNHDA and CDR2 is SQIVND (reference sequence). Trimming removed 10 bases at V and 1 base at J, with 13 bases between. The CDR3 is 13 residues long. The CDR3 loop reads CANLGGKNTEAFF. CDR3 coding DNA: TGTGCCAATCTAGGGGGGAAGAACACTGAAGCTTTCTTT.

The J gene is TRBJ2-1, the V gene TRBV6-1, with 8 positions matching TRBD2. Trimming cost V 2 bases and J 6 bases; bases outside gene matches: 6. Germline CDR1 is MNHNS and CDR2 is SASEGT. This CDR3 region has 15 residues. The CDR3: CASSEKRAGGNEQFF. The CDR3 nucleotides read TGTGCCAGCAGTGAAAAGAGGGCGGGGGGCAATGAGCAGTTCTTC.

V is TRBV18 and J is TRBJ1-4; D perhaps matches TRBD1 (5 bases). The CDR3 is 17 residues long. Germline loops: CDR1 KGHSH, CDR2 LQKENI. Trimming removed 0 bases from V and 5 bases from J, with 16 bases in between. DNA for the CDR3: TGTGCCAGCTCACCACCGAATCAGGGCACACGAAATGAAAAACTGTTTTTT. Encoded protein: CASSPPNQGTRNEKLFF.

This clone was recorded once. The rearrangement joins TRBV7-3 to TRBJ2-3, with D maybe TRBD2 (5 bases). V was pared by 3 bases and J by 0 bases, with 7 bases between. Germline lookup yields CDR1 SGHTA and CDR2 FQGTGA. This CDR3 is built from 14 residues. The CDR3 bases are TGTGCCAGCAGCTTGGGGAGAAGCACAGATACGCAGTATTTT. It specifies CASSLGRSTDTQYF.

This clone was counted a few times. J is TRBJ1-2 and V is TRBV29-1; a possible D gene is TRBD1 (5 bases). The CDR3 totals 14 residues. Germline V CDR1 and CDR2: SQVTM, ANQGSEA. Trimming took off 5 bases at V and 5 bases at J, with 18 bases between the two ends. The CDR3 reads CSVKQDHRNYGYTF. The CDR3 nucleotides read TGCAGCGTTAAACAGGATCATAGAAATTATGGCTACACCTTC.

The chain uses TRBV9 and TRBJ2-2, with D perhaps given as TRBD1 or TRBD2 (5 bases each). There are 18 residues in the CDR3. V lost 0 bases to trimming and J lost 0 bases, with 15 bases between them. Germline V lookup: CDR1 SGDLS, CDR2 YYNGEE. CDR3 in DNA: TGTGCCAGCAGCGTAGGGGTTAGAGGGGCCGCGAACACCGGGGAGCTGTTTTTT. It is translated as CASSVGVRGAANTGELFF.

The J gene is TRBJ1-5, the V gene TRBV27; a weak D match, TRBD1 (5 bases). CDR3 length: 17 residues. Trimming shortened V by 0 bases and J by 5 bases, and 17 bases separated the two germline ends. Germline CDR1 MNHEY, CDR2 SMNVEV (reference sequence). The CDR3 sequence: CASSLSAGLLRDQPQHF. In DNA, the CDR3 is TGTGCCAGCAGTTTATCGGCAGGGCTCCTCCGGGATCAGCCCCAGCATTTT.

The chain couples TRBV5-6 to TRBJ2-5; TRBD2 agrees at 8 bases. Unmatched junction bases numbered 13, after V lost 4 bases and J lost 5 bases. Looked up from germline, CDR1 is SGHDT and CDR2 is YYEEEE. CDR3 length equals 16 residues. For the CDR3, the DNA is TGTGCCAGCAGCAGAGTGGACGGGGGGGCCAGGGAGACCCAGTACTTC. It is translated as CASSRVDGGARETQYF.